The 24 T cell receptor beta chains presented below share a single source sample, sequenced in a study of T cell responses to AZD1222 COVID-19 vaccine. TCRdb's table, derived via immunoSEQ multiplex PCR, lists solely in-frame clones and lacks some. Among more than 70,000 clones listed, more than 75% were seen once. This material consisted of peripheral blood, taken on day 0 of AZD1222 vaccination. Receptors originate from an adult in good health.

The chain carries TRBV30 and TRBJ1-1; D gene uncertain. The CDR3 loop spans 13 amino acids. In germline, CDR1 is GTSNPN, CDR2 SVGIG (reference sequence). The ends were cut back, 4 bases at V and 2 bases at J, with 11 bases in the middle. DNA of the CDR3: TGTGCCTGGACCCGGCCCGTTAACACTGAAGCTTTCTTT. Protein product: CAWTRPVNTEAFF. Supplemented by reference TRBV30 and TRBJ1-1, the full variable domain reads SQTIHQWPATLVQPVGSPLSLECTVEGTSNPNLYWYRQAAGRGLQLLFYSVGIGQISSEVPQNLSASRPQDRQFILSSKKLLLSDSGFYLCAWTRPVNTEAFFGQGTRLTVV.

The V and J genes are TRBV12-5 and TRBJ2-1; the D gene is possibly TRBD2 (7 bases). The CDR3 is 17 residues long. V was cut by 5 bases and J by 3 bases, with 20 bases left in between. The germline CDR1 and CDR2 sequences are LGHNT and FRNRAP. The CDR3 DNA sequence: TGTGCTAGTGGTCTCTCATCGGGGGGACAAAACTACAATGAGCAGTTCTTC. This translates into CASGLSSGGQNYNEQFF.

The chain combines TRBV5-5 with TRBJ1-4; unclear D gene. V lost 0 bases and J 4 bases, leaving 10 bases between the germline ends. The length of the CDR3 is 15 residues. CDR1 and CDR2 from the germline V gene are SGHKS and YYEKEE (reference sequence). DNA of the CDR3: TGTGCCAGCAGCTTGGAGCCAATCCTTAATGAAAAACTGTTTTTT. This translates into CASSLEPILNEKLFF.

The chain recombines TRBV2 with TRBJ2-3; the D call may be TRBD1 or TRBD2 (5 bases each). The V end was cut by 8 bases, the J end by 4 bases, with 28 bases between. CDR3 length: 18 amino acids. Germline CDR1 reads SNHLY; CDR2 reads FYNNEI. DNA of the CDR3: TGTGCCAGCGACGAGGCAGGCGTAGTGGCAGGGAGCGCAGATACGCAGTATTTT. This gives the protein CASDEAGVVAGSADTQYF. Drawing the rest from reference TRBV2 and TRBJ2-3, the complete variable domain is EPEVTQTPSHQVTQMGQEVILRCVPISNHLYFYWYRQILGQKVEFLVSFYNNEISEKSEIFDDQFSVERPDGSNFTLKIRSTKLEDSAMYFCASDEAGVVAGSADTQYFGPGTRLTVL.

This clone was seen a single time. The V call is TRBV10-3, the J call TRBJ1-6; 9 nucleotides line up with TRBD1. The germline CDR1 and CDR2 sequences are ENHRY and SYGVKD. The CDR3 is 13 amino acids. V lost 10 bases, J lost 10 bases, and 8 bases stayed unmatched. CDR3 sequence: CATRTGEESPLHF. DNA for the CDR3: TGTGCCACCAGGACAGGGGAAGAATCACCCCTCCACTTT.

V gene TRBV25-1 combines with J gene TRBJ2-7; D is unresolved. This CDR3 region has 14 residues. CDR1 and CDR2 (germline): MGHDK, SYGVNS. V was cut by 9 bases and J by 0 bases, with 15 bases left in between. The CDR3 protein is CASHPAGHSYEQYF. For the CDR3, the DNA is TGTGCCAGTCATCCAGCCGGGCACTCCTACGAGCAGTACTTC.

The rearrangement uses TRBV19 and TRBJ1-3; D is unclear. Germline V lookup: CDR1 LNHDA, CDR2 SQIVND (reference sequence). The CDR3 covers 14 residues. Trimming took off 7 bases at V and 0 bases at J, with 10 bases between the two ends. This CDR3 is CASTPRSSGNTIYF. The CDR3 DNA reads TGTGCCAGTACCCCGAGGTCCTCTGGAAACACCATATATTTT. The entire variable domain, with the rest obtained from reference TRBV19 and TRBJ1-3, is as follows: DGGITQSPKYLFRKEGQNVTLSCEQNLNHDAMYWYRQDPGQGLRLIYYSQIVNDFQKGDIAEGYSVSREKKESFPLTVTSAQKNPTAFYLCASTPRSSGNTIYFGEGSWLTVV.

This sequence joins TRBV27 and TRBJ2-2; no reliable D call. V lost 5 bases to trimming and J lost 1 base, with 5 bases between them. The germline V gene encodes CDR1 MNHEY and CDR2 SMNVEV (reference sequence). CDR3 length: 13 residues. The CDR3 protein is CASSPWNTGELFF. The CDR3 DNA reads TGTGCCAGCAGTCCGTGGAACACCGGGGAGCTGTTTTTT.

The chain's CDR3 is CASKVDQMNTEAFF. CDR3 DNA: TGTGCCAGCAAGGTGGATCAAATGAACACTGAAGCTTTCTTT. This rearrangement joins TRBV6-4 to TRBJ1-1; D remains ambiguous. Between the trimmed V and J ends, which lost 7 bases and 0 bases, there was a span of 12 bases. Germline V CDR1 and CDR2: MRHNA, SNTAGT. The CDR3 has 14 amino acids.

The chain joins TRBV19 to TRBJ1-1; D is possibly TRBD1 (5 bases). V was clipped by 3 bases and J by 5 bases, with 13 bases between them. The CDR3 length is 14 residues. Per germline, CDR1 LNHDA and CDR2 SQIVND (reference sequence). The DNA of the CDR3 is TGTGCCAGTAGTATTCAGGGTTTGGGGACTGAAGCTTTCTTT. Translated: CASSIQGLGTEAFF.

The V gene is TRBV4-1, the J gene TRBJ1-3; 10 positions match TRBD1. J lost 10 bases, V lost 4 bases, and 7 bases had no gene match. CDR3 size: 14 residues. The germline V gene has CDR1 MGHRA and CDR2 YSYEKL. The CDR3 region is CASSPGQGSTTIYF. The CDR3 coding sequence is TGCGCCAGCAGCCCGGGACAGGGGTCTACTACCATATATTTT.

This clone was recorded once. The rearrangement joins TRBV4-2 to TRBJ1-5, with a tentative D call TRBD1 (5 bases). The CDR3 is 16 residues long. CDR1 is LGHNA, CDR2 YNFKEQ, per germline. Trimming took off 0 bases at V and 7 bases at J, with 16 bases between the two ends. The CDR3 here is CASSQERGRVGQPQHF. CDR3 nucleotides: TGTGCCAGCAGCCAAGAACGGGGCAGGGTAGGCCAGCCCCAGCATTTT.

The table lists this clone with a count of one. The chain recombines TRBV4-3 with TRBJ2-6; perhaps TRBD1 as D (6 bases). Deletions cut 4 bases from V and 1 base from J, with 11 bases between. Germline V gives CDR1 LGHNA, CDR2 YSLEER. This CDR3 is 16 amino acids long. The CDR3 protein is CASSLVGQSGANVLTF. In nucleotides, the CDR3 is TGCGCCAGCAGCCTCGTTGGACAGTCTGGGGCCAACGTCCTGACTTTC.

CDR3 nucleotides: TGTGCCAGCGTTGAATTCGGACAGGGAAATGGCTACACCTTC. Its protein is CASVEFGQGNGYTF. The gene calls are TRBV6-5 and TRBJ1-2; 8 nucleotides line up with TRBD1. The germline CDR1 and CDR2 sequences are MNHEY and SVGAGI. This CDR3 is built from 14 residues. J lost 6 bases, V lost 8 bases, and 11 bases had no gene match.

This chain connects TRBV5-1 to TRBJ1-4, with D unresolved. Looked up from germline, CDR1 is SGHRS and CDR2 is YFSETQ. V was pared by 4 bases and J by 8 bases, with 15 bases between. The CDR3 loop spans 14 amino acids. The CDR3 sequence: CASSLEGIGEKLFF. In nucleotides, the CDR3 is TGCGCCAGCAGCCTCGAAGGGATTGGGGAAAAACTGTTTTTT.

The rearrangement links TRBV7-8 to TRBJ2-5; no reliable D call. The CDR3 length is 16 residues. Germline V gene lookup returns CDR1 SGHVS and CDR2 FQNEAQ. Trimming stripped 1 base from V and 0 bases from J, with 12 bases between. Here the CDR3 DNA reads TGTGCCAGCAGCTTAGGTTTCCCGCGGTACCAAGAGACCCAGTACTTC. Amino acid sequence: CASSLGFPRYQETQYF.

The gene calls are TRBV6-1 and TRBJ2-5; no definite D call. This CDR3 contains 14 residues. Germline loops: CDR1 MNHNS, CDR2 SASEGT. Trimming stripped 2 bases from V and 0 bases from J, with 7 bases between. The CDR3 bases are TGTGCCAGCAGTGAATACCCGTACCAAGAGACCCAGTACTTC. It codes for CASSEYPYQETQYF.

This clone occurred a few times. The chain employs TRBV9 and TRBJ1-1; D remains ambiguous. The CDR3 length is 14 residues. V was cut by 4 bases and J by 2 bases, with 12 bases left in between. Germline CDR1 and CDR2: SGDLS and YYNGEE. CDR3 sequence: CASSSLSANTEAFF. CDR3 DNA sequence: TGTGCCAGCAGCTCCTTGTCAGCCAACACTGAAGCTTTCTTT.

The chain links TRBV30 to TRBJ2-2; the D gene is possibly TRBD1 (6 bases). Trimming took off 5 bases at V and 6 bases at J, with 10 bases between the two ends. CDR3 length: 12 residues. Germline V gene lookup returns CDR1 GTSNPN and CDR2 SVGIG (reference sequence). The CDR3 sequence is CAWRQVSGELFF. The CDR3 bases are TGTGCCTGGCGACAGGTATCCGGGGAGCTGTTTTTT.

The chain recombines TRBV2 with TRBJ2-3; 9 bases agree with TRBD1. V lost 5 bases and J lost 4; bases outside the gene matches: 7. Germline CDR1 and CDR2: SNHLY and FYNNEI. The CDR3 runs 15 residues. The CDR3 coding sequence is TGTGCCAGCAGTATGGGACAGGGACGCGCAGATACGCAGTATTTT. Translating it yields CASSMGQGRADTQYF.

The CDR3 loop is CASSLGVADEQFF. CDR3 bases: TGTGCCAGCAGCTTAGGAGTGGCCGATGAGCAGTTCTTC. The chain uses TRBV11-2 and TRBJ2-1; D gene unclear. CDR3 length: 13 amino acids. V was shortened by 1 base and J by 8 bases, with 9 bases between the two germline ends. The V gene's germline CDR1 is SGHAT and CDR2 FQNNGV.

The genes are TRBV7-9 and TRBJ1-4, with TRBD1 identical over 8 bases. Germline assignment: CDR1 SEHNR and CDR2 FQNEAQ (reference sequence). The CDR3 covers 15 residues. Unmatched junction bases numbered 9, after V lost 5 bases and J lost 7 bases. CDR3 bases: TGTGCCAGCAGCATCCGACAGGGGAGTGGTGAAAAACTGTTTTTT. Protein product: CASSIRQGSGEKLFF. Combining the CDR3 with reference TRBV7-9 and TRBJ1-4 gives the whole variable domain DTGVSQNPRHKITKRGQNVTFRCDPISEHNRLYWYRQTLGQGPEFLTYFQNEAQLEKSRLLSDRFSAERPKGSFSTLEIQRTEQGDSAMYLCASSIRQGSGEKLFFGSGTQLSVL.

The chain uses TRBV16 and TRBJ1-1; 7 positions match TRBD1. From germline, CDR1 is KGHSY and CDR2 FQNENV. The CDR3 contains 15 residues. The J segment lost 0 bases and the V segment lost 2 bases, leaving 3 bases of the junction unmatched. CDR3 in amino acids: CASSQRDRMNTEAFF. CDR3 coding DNA: TGTGCCAGCAGCCAAAGGGACAGAATGAACACTGAAGCTTTCTTT. The complete variable domain, with remaining parts taken from reference TRBV16 and TRBJ1-1, reads GEEVAQTPKHLVRGEGQKAKLYCAPIKGHSYVFWYQQVLKNEFKFLISFQNENVFDETGMPKERFSAKCLPNSPCSLEIQATKLEDSAVYFCASSQRDRMNTEAFFGQGTRLTVV.

The chain joins TRBV7-2 to TRBJ2-7, with unresolved D. Germline CDR1 is SGHTA and CDR2 is FQGNSA. The CDR3 loop spans 14 amino acids. Trimming shortened V by 0 bases and J by 0 bases, and 6 bases separated the two germline ends. DNA for the CDR3: TGTGCCAGCAGCTTAGCGTCAGGCTCCTACGAGCAGTACTTC. It encodes CASSLASGSYEQYF.